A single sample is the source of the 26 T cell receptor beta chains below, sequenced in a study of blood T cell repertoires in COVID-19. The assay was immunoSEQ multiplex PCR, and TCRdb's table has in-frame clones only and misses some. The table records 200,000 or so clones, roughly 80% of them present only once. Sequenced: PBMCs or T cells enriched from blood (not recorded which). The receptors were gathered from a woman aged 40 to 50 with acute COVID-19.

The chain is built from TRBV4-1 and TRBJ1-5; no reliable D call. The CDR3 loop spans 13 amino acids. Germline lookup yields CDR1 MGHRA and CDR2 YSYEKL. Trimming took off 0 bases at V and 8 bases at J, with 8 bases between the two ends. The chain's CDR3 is CASSQDAGKPQHF. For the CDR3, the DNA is TGCGCCAGCAGCCAAGATGCGGGGAAGCCCCAGCATTTT.

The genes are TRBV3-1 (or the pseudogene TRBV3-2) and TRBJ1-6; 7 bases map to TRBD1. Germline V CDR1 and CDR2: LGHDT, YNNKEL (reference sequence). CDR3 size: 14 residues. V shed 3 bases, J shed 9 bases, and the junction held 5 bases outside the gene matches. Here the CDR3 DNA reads TGTGCCAGCAGCCAGTCGGACAGGAGTTCACCCCTCCACTTT. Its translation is CASSQSDRSSPLHF.

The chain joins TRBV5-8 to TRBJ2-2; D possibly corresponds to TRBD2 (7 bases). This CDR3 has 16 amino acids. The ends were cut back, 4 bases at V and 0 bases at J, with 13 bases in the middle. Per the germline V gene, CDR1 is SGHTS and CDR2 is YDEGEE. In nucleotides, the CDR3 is TGTGCCAGCAGCCCAGGCGGGGGCGCGAACACCGGGGAGCTGTTTTTT. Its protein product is CASSPGGGANTGELFF.

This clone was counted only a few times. The CDR3 loop is CATIRGDQPQHF. The CDR3 DNA follows: TGCGCCACAATTCGAGGAGATCAGCCCCAGCATTTT. This chain connects TRBV4-3 to TRBJ1-5; the D is unclear. V lost 10 bases, J lost 5 bases, and 12 bases lay in between. CDR1 and CDR2 (germline): LGHNA, YSLEER. The CDR3 length is 12 residues.

CDR3 sequence: CASSPSGTRDTGAKNIQYF. The CDR3 coding sequence is TGTGCCAGCAGCCCTTCCGGGACTAGAGATACGGGGGCCAAAAACATTCAGTACTTC. The rearrangement uses TRBV7-9 and TRBJ2-4; 8 nucleotides line up with TRBD2. Germline values: CDR1 SEHNR, CDR2 FQNEAQ (reference sequence). This CDR3 comprises 19 residues. The J segment lost 1 base and the V segment lost 5 bases, leaving 16 bases of the junction unmatched.

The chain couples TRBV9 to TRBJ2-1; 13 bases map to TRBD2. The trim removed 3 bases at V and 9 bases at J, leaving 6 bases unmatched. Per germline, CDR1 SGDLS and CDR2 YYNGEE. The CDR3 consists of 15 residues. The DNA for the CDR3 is TGTGCCAGCAGCGGAGGACTAGCGGGAGTTGGTGAGCAGTTCTTC. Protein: CASSGGLAGVGEQFF.

Written as DNA, the CDR3 is TGTGCCAGCAGCTTAGAACAGGGGGGCTACACCTTC. Amino acid sequence: CASSLEQGGYTF. The V and J genes are TRBV7-9 and TRBJ1-2; 7 nucleotides agree with TRBD1. The CDR3 is made up of 12 amino acids. Germline loops: CDR1 SEHNR, CDR2 FQNEAQ (reference sequence). Germline trimming cut 1 base from V and 8 bases from J; bases unmatched to any gene: 1.

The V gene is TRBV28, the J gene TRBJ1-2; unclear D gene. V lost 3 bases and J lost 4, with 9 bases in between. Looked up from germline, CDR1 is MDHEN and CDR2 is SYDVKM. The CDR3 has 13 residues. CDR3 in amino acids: CASSFGGSYGYTF. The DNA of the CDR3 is TGTGCCAGCAGTTTCGGAGGGAGCTATGGCTACACCTTC.

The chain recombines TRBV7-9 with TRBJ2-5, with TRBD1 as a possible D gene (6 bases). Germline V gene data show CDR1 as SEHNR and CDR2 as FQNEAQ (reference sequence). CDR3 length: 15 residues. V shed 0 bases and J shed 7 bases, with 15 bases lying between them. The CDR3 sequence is CASSLAWTALGTQYF. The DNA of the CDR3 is TGTGCCAGCAGCTTAGCGTGGACAGCCCTGGGGACCCAGTACTTC.

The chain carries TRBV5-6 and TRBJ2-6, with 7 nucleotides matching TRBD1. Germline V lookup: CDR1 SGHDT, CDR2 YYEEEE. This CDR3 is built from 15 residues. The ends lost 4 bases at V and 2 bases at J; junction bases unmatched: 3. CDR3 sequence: CASSPTGTGANVLTF. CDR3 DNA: TGTGCCAGCAGCCCGACAGGGACTGGGGCCAACGTCCTGACTTTC.

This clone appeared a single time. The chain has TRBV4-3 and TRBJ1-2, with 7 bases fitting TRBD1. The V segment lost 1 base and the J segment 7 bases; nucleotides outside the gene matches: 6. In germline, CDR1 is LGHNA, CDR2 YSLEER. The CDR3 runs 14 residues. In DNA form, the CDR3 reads TGCGCCAGCAGCCAAGCCTCGGGACAGCGTGGCTACACCTTC. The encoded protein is CASSQASGQRGYTF.

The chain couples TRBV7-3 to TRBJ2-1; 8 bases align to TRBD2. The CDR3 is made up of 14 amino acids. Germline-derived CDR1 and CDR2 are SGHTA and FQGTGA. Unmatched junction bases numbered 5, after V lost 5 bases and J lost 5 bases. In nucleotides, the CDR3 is TGTGCCAGCAGCGAGGGACTAGTGGACAATGAGCAGTTCTTC. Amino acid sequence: CASSEGLVDNEQFF.

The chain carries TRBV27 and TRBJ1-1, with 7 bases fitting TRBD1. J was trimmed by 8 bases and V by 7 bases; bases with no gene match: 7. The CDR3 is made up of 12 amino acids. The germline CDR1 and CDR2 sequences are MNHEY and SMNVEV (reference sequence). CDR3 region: CASNPRTGEAFF. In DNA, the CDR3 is TGTGCCAGCAACCCGCGGACAGGCGAAGCTTTCTTT.

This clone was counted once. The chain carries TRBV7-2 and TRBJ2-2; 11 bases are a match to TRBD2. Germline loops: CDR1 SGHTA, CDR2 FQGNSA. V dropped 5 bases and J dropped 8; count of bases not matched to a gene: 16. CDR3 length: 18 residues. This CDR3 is CASSPFSGASGGRGELFF. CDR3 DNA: TGTGCCAGCAGCCCCTTTTCCGGGGCTAGCGGGGGGAGGGGGGAGCTGTTTTTT.

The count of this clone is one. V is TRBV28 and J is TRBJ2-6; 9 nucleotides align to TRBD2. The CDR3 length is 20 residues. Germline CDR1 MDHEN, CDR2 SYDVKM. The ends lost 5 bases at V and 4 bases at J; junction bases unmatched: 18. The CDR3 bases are TGTGCCAGCAGTACCCGCCCGACTAGCGGAACCACTTGGGGGGCCAACGTCCTGACTTTC. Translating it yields CASSTRPTSGTTWGANVLTF.

The CDR3 sequence: CASSYSGRVREKLFF. In DNA form, the CDR3 reads TGTGCCAGCAGTTACTCGGGCAGGGTGAGAGAAAAACTGTTTTTT. This chain links TRBV6-5 with TRBJ1-4, with a tentative D call TRBD1 (5 bases). The V gene lost 0 bases and the J gene lost 8 bases, with 13 bases spanning the gap. Germline V CDR1 and CDR2: MNHEY, SVGAGI. CDR3 size: 15 residues.

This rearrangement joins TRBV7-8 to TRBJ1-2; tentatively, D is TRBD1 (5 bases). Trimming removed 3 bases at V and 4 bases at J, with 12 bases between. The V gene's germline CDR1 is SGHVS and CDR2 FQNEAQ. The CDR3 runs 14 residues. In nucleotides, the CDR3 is TGTGCCAGCAGCTTTGAGCGGGGGGGCTATGGCTACACCTTC. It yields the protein CASSFERGGYGYTF.

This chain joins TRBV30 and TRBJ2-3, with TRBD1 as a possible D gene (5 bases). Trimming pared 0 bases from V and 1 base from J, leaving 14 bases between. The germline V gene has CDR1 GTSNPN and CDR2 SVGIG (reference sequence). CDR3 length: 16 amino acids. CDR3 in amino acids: CAWSVQARRGTDTQYF. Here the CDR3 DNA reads TGTGCCTGGAGTGTACAGGCTCGTCGAGGCACAGATACGCAGTATTTT.

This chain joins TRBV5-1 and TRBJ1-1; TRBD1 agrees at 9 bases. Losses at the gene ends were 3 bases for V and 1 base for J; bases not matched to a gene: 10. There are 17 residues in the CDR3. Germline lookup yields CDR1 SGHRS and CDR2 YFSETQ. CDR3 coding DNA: TGCGCCAGCAGCTGGGAACAGGGGGCCCTCCCGAACACTGAAGCTTTCTTT. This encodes CASSWEQGALPNTEAFF.

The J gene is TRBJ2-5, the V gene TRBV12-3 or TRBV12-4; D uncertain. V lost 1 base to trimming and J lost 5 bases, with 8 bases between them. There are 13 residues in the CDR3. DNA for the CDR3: TGTGCCAGCAGTTTAGGAGGTTTTGAGACCCAGTACTTC. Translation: CASSLGGFETQYF.

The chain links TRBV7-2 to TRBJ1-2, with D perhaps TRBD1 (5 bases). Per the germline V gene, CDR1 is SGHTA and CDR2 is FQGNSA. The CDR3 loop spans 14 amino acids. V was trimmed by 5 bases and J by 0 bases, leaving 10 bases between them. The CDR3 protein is CASSPRQTNYGYTF. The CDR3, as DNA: TGTGCCAGCAGCCCCCGACAGACTAACTATGGCTACACCTTC.

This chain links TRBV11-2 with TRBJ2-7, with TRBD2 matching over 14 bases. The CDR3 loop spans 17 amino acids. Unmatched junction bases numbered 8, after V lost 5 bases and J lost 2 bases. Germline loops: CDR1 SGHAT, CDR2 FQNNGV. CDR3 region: CASSPMGLAGAAYEQYF. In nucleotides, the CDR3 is TGTGCCAGCAGCCCGATGGGACTAGCGGGAGCAGCCTACGAGCAGTACTTC.

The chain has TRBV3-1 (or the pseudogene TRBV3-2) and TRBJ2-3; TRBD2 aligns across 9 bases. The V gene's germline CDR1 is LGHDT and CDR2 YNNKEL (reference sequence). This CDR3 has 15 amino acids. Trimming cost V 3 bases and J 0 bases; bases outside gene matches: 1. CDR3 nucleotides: TGTGCCAGCAGCCACACTAGCGGGAGCACAGATACGCAGTATTTT. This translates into CASSHTSGSTDTQYF.

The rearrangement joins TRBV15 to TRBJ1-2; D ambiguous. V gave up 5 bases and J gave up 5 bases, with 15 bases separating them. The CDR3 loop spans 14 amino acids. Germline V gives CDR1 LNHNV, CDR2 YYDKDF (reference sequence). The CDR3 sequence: CATSSTGVLYGYTF. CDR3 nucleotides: TGTGCCACCAGCTCAACCGGGGTACTTTATGGCTACACCTTC.

The CDR3 loop reads CASSLSVAGGSDTQYF. The CDR3 coding sequence is TGTGCCAGCAGCTTAAGTGTAGCGGGGGGGTCAGATACGCAGTATTTT. This sequence joins TRBV7-9 and TRBJ2-3; TRBD2 aligns across 11 bases. V lost 2 bases, J lost 4 bases, and 5 bases stayed unmatched. The germline CDR1 and CDR2 sequences are SEHNR and FQNEAQ (reference sequence). There are 16 residues in the CDR3.

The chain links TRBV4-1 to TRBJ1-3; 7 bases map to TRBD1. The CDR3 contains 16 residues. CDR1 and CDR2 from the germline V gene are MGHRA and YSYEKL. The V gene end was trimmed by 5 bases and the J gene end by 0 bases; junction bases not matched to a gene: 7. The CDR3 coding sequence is TGCGCCAGCAGCAAAAGGGACAGCTACTCTGGAAACACCATATATTTT. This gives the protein CASSKRDSYSGNTIYF.